The 10 T cell receptor beta chains in this list originate from one sample, sequenced in a study of T-cell reconstitution after alpha-beta-depleted transplantation in children. Unique molecular identifiers were built into the TCRbeta library. TCRdb recomputed calls from the PCR reads with MiXCR, one row per CDR3 protein. The sample has approximately 390,000 distinct CDR3 sequences, roughly 10% seen once. The sample was PBMCs from the stem cell graft donor, taken from the stem cell graft. The source is a human donor who donated a stem cell graft to a child with acute myeloid leukemia.

This clonotype was counted at least ten times. This chain joins TRBV20-1 and TRBJ1-5; D is unresolved. V was pared by 2 bases and J by 1 base, with 12 bases between. CDR3 size: 15 residues. The germline V gene encodes CDR1 DFQATT and CDR2 SNEGSKA (reference sequence). In DNA, the CDR3 is TGCAGTGCTAGAAACGAGGACTACAGCAATCAGCCCCAGCATTTT. It translates to CSARNEDYSNQPQHF.

This clonotype was recorded many times. The chain couples TRBV12-3 or TRBV12-4 to TRBJ2-3; 7 bases are a match to TRBD2. The CDR3 has 14 residues. Trimming cost V 6 bases and J 4 bases; bases outside gene matches: 7. CDR3 coding DNA: TGTGCCAGCAGGATTCAGGGAGGGGCAGATACGCAGTATTTT. Amino acid sequence: CASRIQGGADTQYF.

This clonotype was picked up many times. The chain has TRBV29-1 and TRBJ1-2; no clear D. The CDR3 is 13 residues long. Germline CDR1 SQVTM, CDR2 ANQGSEA. The V end was cut by 4 bases, the J end by 7 bases, with 16 bases between. The CDR3 loop reads CSVVWPGLRGYTF. DNA for the CDR3: TGCAGCGTTGTCTGGCCCGGGCTCCGTGGCTACACCTTC.

This clonotype was counted between two and nine times. V gene TRBV28 combines with J gene TRBJ2-1; TRBD1 matches 7 bases. Losses at the gene ends were 7 bases for V and 11 bases for J; bases not matched to a gene: 14. The CDR3 extends over 14 amino acids. Germline V gene lookup returns CDR1 MDHEN and CDR2 SYDVKM. CDR3: CASTPGQPLLQQFF. The CDR3 DNA reads TGTGCCAGCACGCCGGGACAGCCACTTTTACAGCAGTTCTTC. The full variable domain, its missing parts supplied by reference TRBV28 and TRBJ2-1, is DVKVTQSSRYLVKRTGEKVFLECVQDMDHENMFWYRQDPGLGLRLIYFSYDVKMKEKGDIPEGYSVSREKKERFSLILESASTNQTSMYLCASTPGQPLLQQFFGPGTRLTVL.

Ten or more counts support this clonotype. The V call is TRBV10-3, the J call TRBJ2-2; 7 bases are a match to TRBD1. Losses at the gene ends were 10 bases for V and 7 bases for J; bases not matched to a gene: 9. CDR1 ENHRY and CDR2 SYGVKD come from the germline V gene. The CDR3 spans 13 residues. CDR3 bases: TGTGCCACTAGACAGGGTGAGGGCGGGGAGCTGTTTTTT. Encoded protein: CATRQGEGGELFF.

This rearrangement joins TRBV20-1 to TRBJ1-6; tentatively, D is TRBD1 (6 bases). CDR3 length: 14 amino acids. Germline V gives CDR1 DFQATT, CDR2 SNEGSKA (reference sequence). Trimming removed 4 bases at V and 1 base at J, with 8 bases between. The CDR3 region is CSATGTSYNSPLHF. DNA for the CDR3: TGCAGTGCTACCGGGACATCCTATAATTCACCCCTCCACTTT.

This clonotype was observed at least ten times. V is TRBV20-1 and J is TRBJ2-7; D possibly corresponds to TRBD1 (5 bases). Germline assignment: CDR1 DFQATT and CDR2 SNEGSKA (reference sequence). V was clipped by 3 bases and J by 2 bases, with 11 bases between them. CDR3 size: 13 residues. The CDR3 nucleotides read TGCAGTGCTAGGGACATCATAACCTACGAGCAGTACTTC. It translates to CSARDIITYEQYF.

This clonotype occurred many times. The chain uses TRBV6-5 and TRBJ1-5, with D maybe TRBD1 (6 bases). CDR3 length: 15 amino acids. Trimming stripped 7 bases from V and 9 bases from J, with 22 bases between. Germline values: CDR1 MNHEY, CDR2 SVGAGI. DNA for the CDR3: TGTGCCAGCATTCCGGACAGTACCCCCGAACGGCCCCAGCATTTT. Its protein is CASIPDSTPERPQHF.

This clonotype has more than one count but fewer than ten. The genes are TRBV5-5 and TRBJ2-5; a possible D gene is TRBD2 (5 bases). Trimming pared 1 base from V and 5 bases from J, leaving 15 bases between. The CDR3 has 15 amino acids. Germline lookup yields CDR1 SGHKS and CDR2 YYEKEE (reference sequence). In DNA, the CDR3 is TGTGCCAGCAGCTTGATTTTGGGAGTAATGGAGACCCAGTACTTC. As protein: CASSLILGVMETQYF.

There are a few counts of this clonotype. V gene TRBV4-2 combines with J gene TRBJ2-3; TRBD2 agrees at 8 bases. Germline-derived CDR1 and CDR2 are LGHNA and YNFKEQ. V shed 1 base and J 1 base; nucleotides not matched to a gene: 16. CDR3 size: 20 residues. The CDR3 nucleotides are TGTGCCAGCAGCCAAGGGGAGGGGGTTACGCGGGAGGAAGGCACAGATACGCAGTATTTT. It yields the protein CASSQGEGVTREEGTDTQYF.